Detailed here is one T cell receptor beta chain. Its antigen is as yet unknown. Expressed TCRB transcripts got sequenced, as all isolated RNA was reverse transcribed. The assay was immunoSEQ multiplex PCR, and TCRdb's table has in-frame clones only and misses some. Of around 240,000 clones in the sample, more than 65% were seen once. This sample is part of a study of beta chain features in type 1 diabetes. Overall study results and limits: VDJ junctions sequenced from type 1 diabetes patients showed fewer insertions and more deletions. PCR might favor shorter templates, but any such skew would affect patients and controls equally.

Staining for CD45RO/CCR7/CD25/CD127/CD95/CD27 allowed sorting of CD4+ naive, central memory, regulatory and stem cell-like memory cells. The V and J ends lost 4 bases and 3 bases respectively, with 9 bases between them. Per germline, CDR1 GTSNPN and CDR2 SVGIG (reference sequence). The CDR3 extends over 12 amino acids. Material for sequencing was naive CD4+ T cells from blood. This TCR was recovered from a man younger than 40 in good health. The chain uses TRBV30 and TRBJ1-2; no firm D call. CDR3 region: CAWNSEYYGYTF. For the CDR3, the DNA is TGTGCCTGGAATTCCGAGTACTATGGCTACACCTTC.